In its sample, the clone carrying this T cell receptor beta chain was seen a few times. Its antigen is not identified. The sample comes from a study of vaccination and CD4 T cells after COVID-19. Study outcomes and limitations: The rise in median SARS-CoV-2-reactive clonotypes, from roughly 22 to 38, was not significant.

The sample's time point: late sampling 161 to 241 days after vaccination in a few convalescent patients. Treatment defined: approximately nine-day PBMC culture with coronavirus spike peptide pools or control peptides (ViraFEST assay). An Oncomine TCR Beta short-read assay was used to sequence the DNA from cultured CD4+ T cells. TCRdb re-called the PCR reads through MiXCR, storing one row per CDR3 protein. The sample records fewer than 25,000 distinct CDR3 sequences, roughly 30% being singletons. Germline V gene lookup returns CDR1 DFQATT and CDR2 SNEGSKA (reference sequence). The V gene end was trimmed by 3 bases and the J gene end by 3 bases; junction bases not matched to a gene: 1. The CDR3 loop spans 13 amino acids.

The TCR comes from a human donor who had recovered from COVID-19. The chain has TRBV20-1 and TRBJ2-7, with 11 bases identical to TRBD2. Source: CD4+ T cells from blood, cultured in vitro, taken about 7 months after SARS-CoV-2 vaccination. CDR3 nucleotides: TGCAGTGCTAGCACTAGCGGGAGCTACGAGCAGTACTTC. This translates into CSASTSGSYEQYF.